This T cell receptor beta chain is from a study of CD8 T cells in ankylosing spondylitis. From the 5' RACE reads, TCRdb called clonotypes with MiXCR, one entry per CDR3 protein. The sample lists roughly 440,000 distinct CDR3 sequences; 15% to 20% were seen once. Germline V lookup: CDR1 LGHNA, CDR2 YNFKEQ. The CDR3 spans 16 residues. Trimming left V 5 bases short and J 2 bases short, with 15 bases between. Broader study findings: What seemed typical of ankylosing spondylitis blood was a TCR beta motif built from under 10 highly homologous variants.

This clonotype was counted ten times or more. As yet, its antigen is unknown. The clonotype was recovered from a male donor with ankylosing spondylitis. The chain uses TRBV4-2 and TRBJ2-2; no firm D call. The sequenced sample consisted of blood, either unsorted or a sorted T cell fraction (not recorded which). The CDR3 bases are TGTGCCAGCAGCTCTCGCTCCGGCGGAAACACCGGGGAGCTGTTTTTT. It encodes CASSSRSGGNTGELFF.